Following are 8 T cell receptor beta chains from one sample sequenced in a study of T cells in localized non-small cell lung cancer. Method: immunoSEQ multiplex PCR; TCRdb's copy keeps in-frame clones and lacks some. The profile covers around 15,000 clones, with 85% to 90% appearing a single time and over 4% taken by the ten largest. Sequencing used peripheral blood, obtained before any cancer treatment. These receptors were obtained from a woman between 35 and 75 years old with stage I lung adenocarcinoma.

Here the CDR3 reads CASSSQTGGSYGYTF. The CDR3 DNA follows: TGTGCCAGCAGTTCTCAGACAGGGGGCAGCTATGGCTACACCTTC. The gene calls are TRBV28 and TRBJ1-2; 10 bases fit TRBD1. This CDR3 comprises 15 residues. Germline trimming cut 4 bases from V and 4 bases from J; bases unmatched to any gene: 6. Germline CDR1 reads MDHEN; CDR2 reads SYDVKM.

The DNA for the CDR3 is TGTGCCAGCAGTTACTCGACAGCAGGGGCGGGCTACACCTTC. Its protein is CASSYSTAGAGYTF. This chain uses TRBV6-5 with TRBJ1-2; perhaps TRBD1 as D (6 bases). The CDR3 has 14 amino acids. The germline V gene has CDR1 MNHEY and CDR2 SVGAGI. V lost 0 bases and J lost 8, with 13 bases in between.

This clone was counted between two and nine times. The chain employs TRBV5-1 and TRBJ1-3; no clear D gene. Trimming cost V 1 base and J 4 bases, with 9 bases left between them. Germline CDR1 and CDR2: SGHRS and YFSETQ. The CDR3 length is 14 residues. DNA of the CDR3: TGCGCCAGCAGCTTGAATCTCTCCGGAAACACCATATATTTT. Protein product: CASSLNLSGNTIYF.

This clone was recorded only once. The DNA for the CDR3 is TGTGCCAGCAGCTCACACTTGGGGAGATGGGGAGAAGCTTTCTTT. Amino acids: CASSSHLGRWGEAFF. This chain connects TRBV7-2 to TRBJ1-1; the D is unclear. Germline CDR1 SGHTA, CDR2 FQGNSA. The CDR3 is 15 amino acids. Trimming removed 4 bases from V and 8 bases from J, with 20 bases in between.

The CDR3, as DNA: TGTGCCAGCAGTCTCTACAATGAGCAGTTCTTC. This sequence encodes CASSLYNEQFF. The genes are TRBV6-6 and TRBJ2-1; no definite D call. The germline V gene has CDR1 MNHNY and CDR2 SVGAGI (reference sequence). CDR3 length: 11 amino acids. V gave up 5 bases and J gave up 3 bases, with 2 bases separating them.

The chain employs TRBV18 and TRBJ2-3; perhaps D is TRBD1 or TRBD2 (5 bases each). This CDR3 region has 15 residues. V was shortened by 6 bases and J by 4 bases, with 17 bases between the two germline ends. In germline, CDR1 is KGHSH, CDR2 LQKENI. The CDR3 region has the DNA TGTGCCAGCTCCTCCACTCGCCTGGGGGCAGATACGCAGTATTTT. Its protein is CASSSTRLGADTQYF.

The chain's CDR3 is CASSSGVIRGQPQHF. CDR3 bases: TGTGCCAGCAGCTCCGGGGTCATAAGGGGGCAGCCCCAGCATTTT. The chain has TRBV5-4 and TRBJ1-5, with a tentative D call TRBD1 (6 bases). CDR1 and CDR2 (germline): SGHNT, YYREEE (reference sequence). V dropped 3 bases and J dropped 7 bases, with 17 bases sitting between them. The CDR3 is 15 residues long.

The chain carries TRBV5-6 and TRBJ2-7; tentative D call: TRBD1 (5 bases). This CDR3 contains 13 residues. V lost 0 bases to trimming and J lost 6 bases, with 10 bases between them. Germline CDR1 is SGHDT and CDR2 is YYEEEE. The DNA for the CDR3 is TGTGCCAGCAGCTTGGCCGACAGTGTCGAGCAGTACTTC. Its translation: CASSLADSVEQYF.